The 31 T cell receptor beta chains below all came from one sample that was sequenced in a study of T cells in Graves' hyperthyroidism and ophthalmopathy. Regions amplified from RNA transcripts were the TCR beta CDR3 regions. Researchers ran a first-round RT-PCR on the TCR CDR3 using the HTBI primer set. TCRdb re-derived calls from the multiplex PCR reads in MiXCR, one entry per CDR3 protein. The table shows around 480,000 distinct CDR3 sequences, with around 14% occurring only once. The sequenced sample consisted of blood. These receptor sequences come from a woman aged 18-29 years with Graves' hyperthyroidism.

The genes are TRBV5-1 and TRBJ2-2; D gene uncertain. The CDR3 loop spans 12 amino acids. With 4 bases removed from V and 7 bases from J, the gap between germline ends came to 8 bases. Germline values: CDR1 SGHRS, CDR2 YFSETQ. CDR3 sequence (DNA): TGCGCCAGCAGCGTGTCAGACGGGGAGCTGTTTTTT. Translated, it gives CASSVSDGELFF.

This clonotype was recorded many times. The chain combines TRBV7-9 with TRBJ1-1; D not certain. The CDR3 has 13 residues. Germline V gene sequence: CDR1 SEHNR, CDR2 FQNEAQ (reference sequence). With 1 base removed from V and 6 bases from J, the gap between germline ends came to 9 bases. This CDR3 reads CASSLEGSAEAFF. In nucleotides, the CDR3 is TGTGCCAGCAGCTTAGAAGGATCCGCTGAAGCTTTCTTT.

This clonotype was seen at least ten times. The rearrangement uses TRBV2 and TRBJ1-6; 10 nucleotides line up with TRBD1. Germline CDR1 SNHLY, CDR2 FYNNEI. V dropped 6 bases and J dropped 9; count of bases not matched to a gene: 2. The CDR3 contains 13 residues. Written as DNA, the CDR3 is TGTGCCAGCAGAGGGACAGGGGTTTCACCCCTCCACTTT. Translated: CASRGTGVSPLHF. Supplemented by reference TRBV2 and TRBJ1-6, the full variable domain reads EPEVTQTPSHQVTQMGQEVILRCVPISNHLYFYWYRQILGQKVEFLVSFYNNEISEKSEIFDDQFSVERPDGSNFTLKIRSTKLEDSAMYFCASRGTGVSPLHFGNGTRLTVT.

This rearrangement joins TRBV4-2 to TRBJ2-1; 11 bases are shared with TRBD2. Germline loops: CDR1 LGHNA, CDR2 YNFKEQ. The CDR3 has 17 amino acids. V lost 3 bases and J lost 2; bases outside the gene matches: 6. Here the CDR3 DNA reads TGTGCCAGCAGCCAGCCGGGACTAGCGGAGACCTACAATGAGCAGTTCTTC. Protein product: CASSQPGLAETYNEQFF.

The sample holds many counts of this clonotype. DNA of the CDR3: TGTGCCAGCAGCCCAAACAGGGGTATTCGGAATGAGCAGTTCTTC. Translation: CASSPNRGIRNEQFF. The V and J genes are TRBV11-3 and TRBJ2-1, with 7 bases matching TRBD1. The CDR3 sequence is 15 residues long. The V segment lost 5 bases and the J segment 7 bases; nucleotides outside the gene matches: 11. Germline V gene data show CDR1 as SGHNT and CDR2 as YENEEA.

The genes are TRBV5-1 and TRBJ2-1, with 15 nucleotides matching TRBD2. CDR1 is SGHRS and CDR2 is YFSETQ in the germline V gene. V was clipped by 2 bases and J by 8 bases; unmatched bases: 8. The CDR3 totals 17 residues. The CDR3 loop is CASSFGLAGGLIDEQFF. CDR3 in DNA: TGCGCCAGCAGCTTTGGACTAGCGGGAGGGCTCATCGATGAGCAGTTCTTC.

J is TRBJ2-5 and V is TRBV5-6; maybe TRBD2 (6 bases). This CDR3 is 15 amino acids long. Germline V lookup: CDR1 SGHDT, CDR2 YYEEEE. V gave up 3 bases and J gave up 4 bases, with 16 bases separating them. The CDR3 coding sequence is TGTGCCAGCAGCTCGGTGAGACCCGGGGGAGAGACCCAGTACTTC. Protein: CASSSVRPGGETQYF.

The CDR3 region is CASSLDREGWYSTDTQYF. Written as DNA, the CDR3 is TGTGCCAGCAGCCTAGACCGGGAAGGCTGGTATAGCACAGATACGCAGTATTTT. This sequence joins TRBV9 and TRBJ2-3; possible D gene TRBD2, 5 bases. V was cut by 4 bases and J by 0 bases, with 21 bases left in between. The CDR3 runs 18 residues. Germline lookup yields CDR1 SGDLS and CDR2 YYNGEE.

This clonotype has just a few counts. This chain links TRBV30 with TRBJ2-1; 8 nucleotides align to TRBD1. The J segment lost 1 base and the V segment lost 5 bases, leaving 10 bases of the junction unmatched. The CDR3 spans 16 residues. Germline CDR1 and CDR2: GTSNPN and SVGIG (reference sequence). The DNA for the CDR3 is TGTGCCTGGCAGGGGGCGGCCGCAGTATCCTACAATGAGCAGTTCTTC. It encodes CAWQGAAAVSYNEQFF.

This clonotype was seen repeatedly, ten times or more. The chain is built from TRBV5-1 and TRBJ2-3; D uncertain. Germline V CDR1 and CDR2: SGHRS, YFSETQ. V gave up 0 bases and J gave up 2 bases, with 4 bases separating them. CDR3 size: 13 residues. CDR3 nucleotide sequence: TGCGCCAGCAGCTTGGAACCCACAGATACGCAGTATTTT. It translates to CASSLEPTDTQYF.

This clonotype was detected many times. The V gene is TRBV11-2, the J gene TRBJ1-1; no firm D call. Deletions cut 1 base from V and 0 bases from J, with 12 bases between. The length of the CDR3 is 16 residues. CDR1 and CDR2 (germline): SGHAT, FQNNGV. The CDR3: CASSLGGTVMNTEAFF. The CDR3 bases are TGTGCCAGCAGCTTAGGAGGCACGGTTATGAACACTGAAGCTTTCTTT.

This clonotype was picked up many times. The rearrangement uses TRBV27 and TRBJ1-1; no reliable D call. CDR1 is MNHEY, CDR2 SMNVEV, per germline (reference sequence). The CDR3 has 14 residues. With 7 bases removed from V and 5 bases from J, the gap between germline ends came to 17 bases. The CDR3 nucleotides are TGTGCCAGCACCCTGGTCGGTGGAGGGACTGAAGCTTTCTTT. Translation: CASTLVGGGTEAFF.

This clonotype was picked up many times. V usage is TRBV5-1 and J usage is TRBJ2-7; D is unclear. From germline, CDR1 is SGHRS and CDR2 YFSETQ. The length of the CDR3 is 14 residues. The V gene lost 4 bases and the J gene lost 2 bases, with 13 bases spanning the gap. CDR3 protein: CASSPRNGPYEQYF. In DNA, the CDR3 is TGCGCCAGCAGCCCGAGGAATGGGCCCTACGAGCAGTACTTC. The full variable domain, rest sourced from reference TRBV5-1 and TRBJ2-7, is KAGVTQTPRYLIKTRGQQVTLSCSPISGHRSVSWYQQTPGQGLQFLFEYFSETQRNKGNFPGRFSGRQFSNSRSEMNVSTLELGDSALYLCASSPRNGPYEQYFGPGTRLTVT.

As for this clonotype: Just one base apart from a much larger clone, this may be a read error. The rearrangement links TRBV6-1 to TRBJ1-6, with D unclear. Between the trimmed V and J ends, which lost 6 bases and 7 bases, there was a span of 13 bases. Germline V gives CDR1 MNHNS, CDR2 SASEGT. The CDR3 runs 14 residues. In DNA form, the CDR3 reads TGTGCCAGCAGGACTGCACACGGGAATTCACCCCTCCACTTT. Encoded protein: CASRTAHGNSPLHF.

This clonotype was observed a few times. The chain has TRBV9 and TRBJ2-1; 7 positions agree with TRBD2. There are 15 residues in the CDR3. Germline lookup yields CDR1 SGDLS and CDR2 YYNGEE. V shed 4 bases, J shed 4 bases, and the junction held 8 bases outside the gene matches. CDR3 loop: CASSPDGLGYNEQFF. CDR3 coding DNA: TGTGCCAGCAGCCCCGACGGACTAGGTTACAATGAGCAGTTCTTC.

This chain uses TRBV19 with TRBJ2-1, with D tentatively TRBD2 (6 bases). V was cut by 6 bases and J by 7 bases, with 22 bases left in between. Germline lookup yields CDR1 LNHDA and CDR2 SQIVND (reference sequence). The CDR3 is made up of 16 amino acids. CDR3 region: CASRRLMGPGVNEQFF. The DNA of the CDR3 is TGTGCCAGTAGACGACTTATGGGGCCGGGGGTAAATGAGCAGTTCTTC.

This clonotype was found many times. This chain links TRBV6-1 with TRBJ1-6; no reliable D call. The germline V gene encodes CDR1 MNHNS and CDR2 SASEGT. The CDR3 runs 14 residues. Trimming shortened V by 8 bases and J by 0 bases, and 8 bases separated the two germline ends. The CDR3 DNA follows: TGTGCCAGCCGAACCAGCTCCTATAATTCACCCCTCCACTTT. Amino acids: CASRTSSYNSPLHF.

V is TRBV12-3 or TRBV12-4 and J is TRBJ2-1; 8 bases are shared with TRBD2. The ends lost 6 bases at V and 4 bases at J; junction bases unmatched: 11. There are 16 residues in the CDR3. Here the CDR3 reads CASSQTGGGRYNEQFF. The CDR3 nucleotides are TGTGCCAGCAGCCAAACGGGGGGCGGGAGGTACAATGAGCAGTTCTTC.

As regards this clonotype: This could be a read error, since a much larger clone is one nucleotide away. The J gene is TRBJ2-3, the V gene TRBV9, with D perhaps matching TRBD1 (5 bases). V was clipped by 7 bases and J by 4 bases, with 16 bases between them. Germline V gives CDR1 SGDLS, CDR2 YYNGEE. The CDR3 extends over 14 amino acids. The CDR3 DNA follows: TGTGCCAGCGGCGCCGAAGGGGTACCAGATACGCAGTATTTT. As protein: CASGAEGVPDTQYF.

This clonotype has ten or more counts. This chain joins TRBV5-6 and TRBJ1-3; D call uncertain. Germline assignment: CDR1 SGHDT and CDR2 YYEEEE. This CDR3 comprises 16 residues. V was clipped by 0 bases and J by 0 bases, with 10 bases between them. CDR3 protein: CASSLATTFSGNTIYF. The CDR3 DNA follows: TGTGCCAGCAGCTTGGCCACGACATTCTCTGGAAACACCATATATTTT.

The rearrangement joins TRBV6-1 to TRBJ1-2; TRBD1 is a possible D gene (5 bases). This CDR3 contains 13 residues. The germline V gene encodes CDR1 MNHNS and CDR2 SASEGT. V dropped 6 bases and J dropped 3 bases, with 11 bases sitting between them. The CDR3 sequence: CASSPDKYYGYTF. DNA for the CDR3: TGTGCCAGCAGCCCGGACAAGTACTATGGCTACACCTTC.

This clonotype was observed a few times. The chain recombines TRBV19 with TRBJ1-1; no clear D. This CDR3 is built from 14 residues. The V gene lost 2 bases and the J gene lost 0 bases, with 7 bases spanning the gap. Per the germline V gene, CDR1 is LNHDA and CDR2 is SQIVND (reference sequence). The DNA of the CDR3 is TGTGCCAGTAGTATACCTCATATGAACACTGAAGCTTTCTTT. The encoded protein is CASSIPHMNTEAFF.

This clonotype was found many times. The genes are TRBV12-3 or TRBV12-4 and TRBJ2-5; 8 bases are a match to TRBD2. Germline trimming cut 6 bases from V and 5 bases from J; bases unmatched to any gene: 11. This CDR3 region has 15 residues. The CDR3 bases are TGTGCCAGCAGCTCGGGACTAGTGGTGGGGGAGACCCAGTACTTC. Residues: CASSSGLVVGETQYF.

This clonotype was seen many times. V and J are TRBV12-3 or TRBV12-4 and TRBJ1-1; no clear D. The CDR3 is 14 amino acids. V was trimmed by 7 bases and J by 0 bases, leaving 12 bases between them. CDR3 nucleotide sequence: TGTGCCAGCAATGAGGTCTCGGTGAACACTGAAGCTTTCTTT. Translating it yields CASNEVSVNTEAFF.

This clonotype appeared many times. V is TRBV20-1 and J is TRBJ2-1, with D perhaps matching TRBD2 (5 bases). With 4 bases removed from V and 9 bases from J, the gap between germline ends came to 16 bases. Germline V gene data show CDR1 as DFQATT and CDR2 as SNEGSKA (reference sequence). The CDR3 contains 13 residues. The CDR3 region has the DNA TGCAGTGCTAACCCGGGAAGCAATGGTGAGCAGTTCTTC. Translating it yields CSANPGSNGEQFF.

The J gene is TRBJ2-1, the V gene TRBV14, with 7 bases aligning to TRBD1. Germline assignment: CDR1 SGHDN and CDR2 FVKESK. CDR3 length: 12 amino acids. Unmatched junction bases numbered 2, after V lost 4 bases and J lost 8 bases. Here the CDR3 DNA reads TGTGCCAGCAGCCCACAGGGGTATGAGCAGTTCTTC. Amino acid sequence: CASSPQGYEQFF. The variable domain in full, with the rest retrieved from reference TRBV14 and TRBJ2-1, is EAGVTQFPSHSVIEKGQTVTLRCDPISGHDNLYWYRRVMGKEIKFLLHFVKESKQDESGMPNNRFLAERTGGTYSTLKVQPAELEDSGVYFCASSPQGYEQFFGPGTRLTVL.

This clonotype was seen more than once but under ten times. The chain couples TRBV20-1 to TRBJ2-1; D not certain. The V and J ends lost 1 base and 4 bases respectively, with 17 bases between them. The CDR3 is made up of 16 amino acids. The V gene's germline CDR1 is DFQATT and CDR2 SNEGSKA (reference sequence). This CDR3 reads CSARAVDWSSYNEQFF. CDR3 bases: TGCAGTGCTAGAGCCGTAGACTGGAGTTCGTACAATGAGCAGTTCTTC.

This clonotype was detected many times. The CDR3 loop is CASSLTGGNTIYF. CDR3 sequence (DNA): TGTGCCAGCAGTTTGACCGGGGGAAACACCATATATTTT. The chain joins TRBV12-3 or TRBV12-4 to TRBJ1-3, with unresolved D. The V end was cut by 3 bases, the J end by 4 bases, with 7 bases between. This CDR3 contains 13 residues.

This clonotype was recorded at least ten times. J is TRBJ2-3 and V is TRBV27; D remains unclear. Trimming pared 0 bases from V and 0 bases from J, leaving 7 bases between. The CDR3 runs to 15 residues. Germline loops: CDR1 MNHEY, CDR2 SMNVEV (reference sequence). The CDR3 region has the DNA TGTGCCAGCAGTTTATCCCTAAGAAGCACAGATACGCAGTATTTT. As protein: CASSLSLRSTDTQYF.

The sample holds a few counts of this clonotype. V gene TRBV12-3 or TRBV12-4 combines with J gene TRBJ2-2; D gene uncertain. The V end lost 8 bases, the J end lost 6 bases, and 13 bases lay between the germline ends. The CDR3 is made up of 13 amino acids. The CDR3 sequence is CASVGYIAGELFF. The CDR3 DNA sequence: TGTGCCAGCGTCGGGTATATAGCCGGGGAGCTGTTTTTT.

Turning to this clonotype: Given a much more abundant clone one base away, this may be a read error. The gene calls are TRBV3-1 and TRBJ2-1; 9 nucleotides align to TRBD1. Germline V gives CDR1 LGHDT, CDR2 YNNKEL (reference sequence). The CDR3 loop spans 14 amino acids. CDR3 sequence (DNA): TGTGTCAGCAGTCGTCCCGGGACAGGGAATGAGCAGTTCTTC. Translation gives CVSSRPGTGNEQFF.